In its sample, the clone carrying this T cell receptor (beta chain) was seen many times. The antigen is undetermined. Next came a second PCR, run for about 7 to 12 cycles, which used a sample-barcoded 5' primer along with a J-beta primer mix. TCRdb re-called the 5' RACE reads through MiXCR, storing one row per CDR3 protein. Found here are about 930,000 distinct CDR3 sequences, almost 30% of them singletons; the top ten hold roughly a tenth. Trimming left V 2 bases short and J 1 base short, with 8 bases between. The CDR3 length is 13 residues. From germline, CDR1 is DFQATT and CDR2 SNEGSKA (reference sequence). Samples each had at least 5 micrograms of total RNA extracted. The sample comes from a study of blood T cells in healthy people across ages. Study-wide results and caveats: Diversity figures derived from one million T cells were judged to underestimate the true value.

The same sample was also used in a study of T cells of mothers and their children. That source reports: The study sampled a few healthy Caucasian mothers and their six children. Per child, around 3 million TCR beta CDR3 reads were obtained, against over 9 million per mother.

The sequencing sample was made of blood. This receptor was identified in a woman between 35 and 50 years old in good health. This chain connects TRBV20-1 to TRBJ2-5, with no clear D. The CDR3: CSARRTSQETQYF. CDR3 bases: TGCAGTGCTAGAAGGACGTCCCAAGAGACCCAGTACTTC.